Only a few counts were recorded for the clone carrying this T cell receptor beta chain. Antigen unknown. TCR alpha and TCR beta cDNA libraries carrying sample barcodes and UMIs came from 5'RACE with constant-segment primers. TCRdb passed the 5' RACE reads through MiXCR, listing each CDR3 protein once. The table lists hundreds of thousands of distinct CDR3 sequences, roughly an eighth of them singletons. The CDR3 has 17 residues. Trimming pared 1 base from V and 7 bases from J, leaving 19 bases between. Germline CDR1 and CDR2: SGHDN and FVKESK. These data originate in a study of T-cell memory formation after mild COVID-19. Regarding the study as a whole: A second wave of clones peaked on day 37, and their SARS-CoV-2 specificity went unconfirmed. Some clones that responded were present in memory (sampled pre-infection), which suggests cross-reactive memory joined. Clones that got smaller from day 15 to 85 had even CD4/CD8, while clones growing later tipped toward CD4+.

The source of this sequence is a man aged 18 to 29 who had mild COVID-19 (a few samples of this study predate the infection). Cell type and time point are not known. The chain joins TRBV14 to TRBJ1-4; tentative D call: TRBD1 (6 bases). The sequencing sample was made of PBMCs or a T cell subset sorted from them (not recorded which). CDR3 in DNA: TGTGCCAGCAGCCAAGGGCGACAGGCTATATTGAGTGAAAAACTGTTTTTT. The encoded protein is CASSQGRQAILSEKLFF.